A selection of T cell receptor delta chains follows, all from one sample in a study of Vδ1+ human thymocytes. TCRdb re-analyzed the multiplex PCR reads via CATT. The repertoire holds some 54,000 delta-chain clones, with 15% as singletons. Input material: Vdelta1+ gamma-delta thymocytes from the thymus. These receptors were obtained from a boy less than two years old who had congenital heart surgery. The CDR3 runs from the conserved cysteine through the conserved F or W. Each record gives: CDR3 length, J gene, clone size, D gene, V gene, CDR3 DNA, CDR3 protein. A D gene is named only where the DNA matches it firmly. Clone size appears in some rows only: once, few, many, or a class for an expanded clone.

13,TRDJ1,.,.,TRDV1,TGTGCTCTTGTAGTCCGGGTCGAAGATAAACTCATCTTT,CALVVRVEDKLIF
19,TRDJ1,.,TRDD3,TRDV1,TGTGCTCTTGGGCCCCACCCCCCCTCTCGGGGGATACGAGCCGATAAACTCATCTTT,CALGPHPPSRGIRADKLIF
20,TRDJ1,few,TRDD3,TRDV1,TGTGCTCTTGGGGACCGAACTCTGACCTTACTGGGGGATACCACCGATAAACTCATCTTT,CALGDRTLTLLGDTTDKLIF
22,TRDJ1,few,TRDD3,TRDV1,TGTGCTCTTGGGGACCGCCCATCGGGAGCTGACTGGGGGATACGGGGCACCGATAAACTCATCTTT,CALGDRPSGADWGIRGTDKLIF
20,TRDJ1,few,TRDD3,TRDV1,TGTGCTCTTGGGGCCCACTCTGGTACTGGGGGATACCGGTGGACCGATAAACTCATCTTT,CALGAHSGTGGYRWTDKLIF
20,TRDJ1,.,TRDD3,TRDV1,TGTGCTCTTGGGGAACTATACCGGACCAGTTTCATGGGGGATACCGATAAACTCATCTTT,CALGELYRTSFMGDTDKLIF
23,TRDJ1,.,TRDD3,TRDV1,TGTGCTCTTGGGGACCTCCCCTCCTTTACCTCTTACTGGGGGATACGGTACACCGATAAACTCATCTTT,CALGDLPSFTSYWGIRYTDKLIF
18,TRDJ1,.,TRDD2,TRDV1,TGTGCTCTTGGGGAACACCTTCCTACAGTCCTTATCCCCGATAAACTCATCTTT,CALGEHLPTVLIPDKLIF
18,TRDJ1,.,TRDD3,TRDV1,TGTGCTCTTGGGGAAGGTGGCTGTACTGGGGGAAGTAAGGATAAACTCATCTTT,CALGEGGCTGGSKDKLIF
17,TRDJ1,.,TRDD3,TRDV1,TGTGCTCTTGGGGAACTACACCTACGGGGGATATCCGATAAACTCATCTTT,CALGELHLRGISDKLIF
15,TRDJ1,.,TRDD3,TRDV2,TGTGCCTGTGACACCGTGTGCTGGGGGAACGATAAACCCATCTTT,CACDTVCWGNDKPIF
21,TRDJ1,few,TRDD3,TRDV1,TGTGCTCTTGGGGAGCTTAAAACTGGGGGATCTTCCCCTTTGTACACCGATAAACTCATCTTT,CALGELKTGGSSPLYTDKLIF
18,TRDJ1,.,TRDD2,TRDV1,TGTGCTCTTGGGGAACTCCCTTCCTACAGTACTGGTTTCGATAAACTCATCTTT,CALGELPSYSTGFDKLIF
25,TRDJ1,.,TRDD3,TRDV1,TGTGCTCTTGGGGAACTTTCCCGCCGTGGACGACCTGGGGGTCCAGGACCCTTTAACACCGATAAACTCATCTTT,CALGELSRRGRPGGPGPFNTDKLIF
22,TRDJ1,.,TRDD3,TRDV1,TGTGCTCTTGGGGAAAATTGTCCCCCAGGTACCTGGGGGATGAATAGTACCGATAAACTCATCTTT,CALGENCPPGTWGMNSTDKLIF
19,TRDJ1,few,TRDD3,TRDV1,TGTGCTCTTGGGGAACTTTACACCACTGGGGGATATGTTACCGATAAACTCATCTTT,CALGELYTTGGYVTDKLIF
17,TRDJ1,few,.,TRDV1,TGTGCTCTTGGGGAAGGTTTACCATCAAGGACTACCGATAAACTCATCTTT,CALGEGLPSRTTDKLIF
20,TRDJ1,.,.,TRDV1,TGTGCTCTTGGGGAGCGGGGGGGTACAGATGGAAGGGTGGACACCGATAAACTCATCTTT,CALGERGGTDGRVDTDKLIF
21,TRDJ1,.,.,TRDV1,TGTGCTCTTGGGGAGCTCCCCAGGTCCCTTCTTTCCAGACCCCCTGCCGATAAACTCATCTTT,CALGELPRSLLSRPPADKLIF
16,TRDJ1,.,TRDD3,TRDV1,TGTGCTCTTCTTCTACGGTCTGGGGGTATGACCGATAAACTCATCTTT,CALLLRSGGMTDKLIF
15,TRDJ1,few,TRDD3,TRDV1,TGTGCTCTTGGGGAACTTTCCGCTGGGGGACTTAAACTCATCTTT,CALGELSAGGLKLIF
17,TRDJ1,few,TRDD3,TRDV1,TGTGCTCTTGGGAATCAGCGGGGGATACCTTACACCGATAAACTCATCTTT,CALGNQRGIPYTDKLIF
14,TRDJ1,many,TRDD3,TRDV2,TGTGCCTGTGACACCGCTGGGGGATCCGATAAACTCATCTTT,CACDTAGGSDKLIF
19,TRDJ1,few,.,TRDV1,TGTGCTCTTGGGAAAAGTTCTACGAAAGATACTCTGTACACCGATAAACTCATCTTT,CALGKSSTKDTLYTDKLIF
16,TRDJ1,few,TRDD3,TRDV1,TGTGCTCTTGGGCCCCCTTCTACTGGGGGATCCGAGGAACTCATCTTT,CALGPPSTGGSEELIF
17,TRDJ1,few,.,TRDV1,TGTGCTCTTGGGGAAAGGACGAGACAACAGGGCACCGATAAACTCATCTTT,CALGERTRQQGTDKLIF
16,TRDJ1,.,.,TRDV1,TGTGCTCTTGGGGAAATATCCCCTGGGTACACCGATAAACTCATCTTT,CALGEISPGYTDKLIF
22,TRDJ1,.,.,TRDV1,TGTGCTCTTGGGGAATGTGTTCCTACTGGCCTTTGGGGGATCCTGTACACCGATAAACTCATTTTT,CALGECVPTGLWGILYTDKLIF
22,TRDJ1,few,TRDD3,TRDV1,TGTGCTCTTGGGGCGTGTTCTCACAATTTACTGGGGGATGCCCAGTACACCGATAAACTCATCTTT,CALGACSHNLLGDAQYTDKLIF
18,TRDJ1,.,TRDD3,TRDV1,TGTGCTCTTGGGGAACTAGTCAACTACTGGGGTAGTACCGATAAACTCATCTTT,CALGELVNYWGSTDKLIF
20,TRDJ1,.,TRDD3,TRDV1,TGTGCCCTTGGGGAATCATTTTTTTCCTTTGGGGGATCCCGCACCGATAAACTCATCTTT,CALGESFFSFGGSRTDKLIF
21,TRDJ1,few,TRDD3,TRDV1,TGTGCTCTTGGGGAACTGATCCTTCGGGGGATACGTAGACATATGGCCGATAAACTCATCTTT,CALGELILRGIRRHMADKLIF
24,TRDJ2,.,.,TRDV1,TGTGCTCTTGGGGAAGAGATGGCCCGGGCGATCGTCCTATTGCGGCAGCCATTTGCACAGCAACTCTTCTTT,CALGEEMARAIVLLRQPFAQQLFF
19,TRDJ1,.,TRDD3,TRDV1,TGTGCTCTTGGGGAACCATGGCCTACTCGTACTGGGGGCCACGATAAACTCATCTTT,CALGEPWPTRTGGHDKLIF
19,TRDJ1,many,.,TRAV29/DV5,TGTGCAGCACCTCCTGTTCTAGGCCTATGGTTGGGGTTCACCGATAAACTCATCTTT,CAAPPVLGLWLGFTDKLIF
17,TRDJ1,.,.,TRDV1,TGTGCTCTTGGGGAATTGCCCAGAGGGGGGTACACCGATAAACTCATCTTT,CALGELPRGGYTDKLIF
23,TRDJ1,few,TRDD3,TRDV1,TGTGCTCTTGGGGCCCGATCCTACGGCCTACTGGGGGATAACCTTCCCCTAACCGATAAACTCATCTTT,CALGARSYGLLGDNLPLTDKLIF
25,TRDJ1,few,TRDD3,TRDV1,TGTGCTCTTGGGGAACTAGGCTCTTCCTACCTGACTGCTGGGGGATACGAGAGGAACACCGATAAACTCATCTTT,CALGELGSSYLTAGGYERNTDKLIF
22,TRDJ1,.,TRDD3,TRDV1,TGTGCTCTTGGGGATTCATTCCCGTTTGCTGGGGGATACCAACGCCTCACCGATAAACTCATCTTT,CALGDSFPFAGGYQRLTDKLIF
20,TRDJ1,.,.,TRDV1,TGTGCTCTTGGGACGCCTTCCCCAAAGATCCAGCCATCCGACACCGATAAACTCATCTTT,CALGTPSPKIQPSDTDKLIF
19,TRDJ1,few,.,TRDV1,TGTGCTCTTGGGGAACTAGTTCCTACGACCTGGGGGACCACCGATAAACTCATCTTT,CALGELVPTTWGTTDKLIF
17,TRDJ1,once,.,TRDV1,TGTGCTCTTGGGGGTCCTACGATGGGACCTGACACCGATAAACTCATCTTT,CALGGPTMGPDTDKLIF
17,TRDJ1,.,TRDD2,TRDV1,TGTGCTCTTGGGGACCTTCTTCCTAAGTACTGGTTTAATAAACTCATCTTT,CALGDLLPKYWFNKLIF
13,TRDJ1,.,TRDD3,TRDV2,TGTGCCTGTGACACTACTGGGGGATTTGGAGTCATCTTT,CACDTTGGFGVIF
18,TRDJ1,.,TRDD3,TRDV1,TGTGCTCTTGGGGAACTTCGGAATACTGGGGGATATACCGATAAACTCATCTTT,CALGELRNTGGYTDKLIF
23,TRDJ1,.,TRDD3,TRDV1,TGTGCTCTTGGGGAACGGCTGGTCCTGTCCTACCGGTACTGGGGGATACTACCCGATAAACTCATCTTT,CALGERLVLSYRYWGILPDKLIF
20,TRDJ1,.,TRDD3,TRDV1,TGTGCTCTTGGGGAAATGTCATCCACGTACTGGGGGATAGATGCCGATAAACTCATCTTT,CALGEMSSTYWGIDADKLIF
16,TRDJ1,.,.,TRDV1,TGTGCTCTTGGGGAACTCTCTAGTGGGGTCCGGGATAAACTCATCTTT,CALGELSSGVRDKLIF
22,TRDJ1,few,TRDD3,TRDV1,TGTGCTCTTGGGGAACCCGGAGGCCTACAGTACTGGGGGATACTCCCCACCGATAAACTCATCTTT,CALGEPGGLQYWGILPTDKLIF
15,TRDJ1,few,.,TRDV2,TGTGCCTGTGACTCGCACGGGTCAATGCCTCGGGGACCCATCTTT,CACDSHGSMPRGPIF
16,TRDJ1,.,TRDD3,TRDV3,TGTGCCTTTACCTCCCCTGGGGGGATTAACGCCGATAAACTCATCTTT,CAFTSPGGINADKLIF
20,TRDJ1,.,TRDD2,TRAV29/DV5,TGTGCAGCAAGCGAACCTCCCTTCCTACTCTGGGGACCTTACACCGATAAACTCATCTTT,CAASEPPFLLWGPYTDKLIF